The entry that follows covers one T cell receptor (beta chain) sequence. Its antigen remains unknown. The primer mix had 60 Vbeta and 13 Jbeta primers. This table comes from immunoSEQ multiplex PCR, and its TCRdb copy is limited to in-frame clones, with some not included. The sample records 200,000 to 250,000 clones, just under 70% being singletons. CDR3 size: 16 residues. The trim removed 6 bases at V and 7 bases at J, leaving 14 bases unmatched. The germline V gene has CDR1 SGHRS and CDR2 YFSETQ. This specimen comes from a study of cytomegalovirus exposure and HLA in healthy donors. Study-wide points: Per published reports, the classifier diagnosed cytomegalovirus status with high specificity and sensitivity. Presence/absence analyses assumed roughly uniform sequencing depth across donors.

The chain employs TRBV5-1 and TRBJ2-1, with 9 bases aligning to TRBD1. The sequence was obtained from a man between 35 and 55 years old in good health and CMV-seropositive. The sequenced material came from PBMCs. CDR3 nucleotides: TGCGCCAGCACCTTCACACCGGGACAGGGTGCGAATGAGCAGTTCTTC. Protein: CASTFTPGQGANEQFF.